This T cell receptor beta chain was recovered during a study of T cell clusters in autoimmune cytopenias. Study-wide results and limits: TRB repertoire shifts in secondary cytopenia and chronic lymphocytic leukemia mostly reflected lymphoma, not autoimmunity. The T cell clusters were defined only in silico, without experimental functional validation. Physiological T cell clusters of healthy donors were apparently absent in primary autoimmune cytopenia patients.

The germline gives CDR1 MNHEY, CDR2 SVGEGT. The CDR3 contains 14 residues. TRB was amplified by touch-down multiplex PCR, primer pools A and B combined. TCRdb processed the multiplex PCR reads again and assigns one entry to each CDR3 protein, with no DNA. Its table lists under 3,500 distinct CDR3 sequences. In terms of frequency, this clonotype is medium-sized (0.01 to 0.1%). What it recognizes is unknown. TRB was amplified from around 250 ng of peripheral blood genomic DNA per sample. Sample: peripheral blood. The V gene is TRBV6-2 or TRBV6-3, the J gene TRBJ1-1; TCRdb indicates TRBD1, and absent DNA this call remains unverified. This clonotype was sampled from a human donor with an autoimmune cytopenia or autoimmune hepatitis (not recorded which). CDR3 sequence: CASSFRGQNTEAFF.